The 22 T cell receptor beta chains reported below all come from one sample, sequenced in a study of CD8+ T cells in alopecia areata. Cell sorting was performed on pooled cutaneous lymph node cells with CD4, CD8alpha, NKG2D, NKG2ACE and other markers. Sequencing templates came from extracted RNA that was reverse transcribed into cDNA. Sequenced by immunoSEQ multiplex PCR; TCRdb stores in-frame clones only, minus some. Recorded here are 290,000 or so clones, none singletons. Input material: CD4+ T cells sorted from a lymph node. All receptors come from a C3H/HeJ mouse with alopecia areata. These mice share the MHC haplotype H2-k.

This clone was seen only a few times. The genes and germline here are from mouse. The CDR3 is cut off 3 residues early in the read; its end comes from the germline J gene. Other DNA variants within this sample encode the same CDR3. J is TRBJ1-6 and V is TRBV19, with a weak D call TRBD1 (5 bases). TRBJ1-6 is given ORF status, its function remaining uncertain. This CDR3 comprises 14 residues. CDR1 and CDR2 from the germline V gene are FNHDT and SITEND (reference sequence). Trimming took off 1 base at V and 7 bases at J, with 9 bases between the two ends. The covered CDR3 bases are TGTGCCAGCAGTATACGGGGGGGGAATTCGCCC. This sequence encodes CASSIRGGNSP. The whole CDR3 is CASSIRGGNSPLYF.

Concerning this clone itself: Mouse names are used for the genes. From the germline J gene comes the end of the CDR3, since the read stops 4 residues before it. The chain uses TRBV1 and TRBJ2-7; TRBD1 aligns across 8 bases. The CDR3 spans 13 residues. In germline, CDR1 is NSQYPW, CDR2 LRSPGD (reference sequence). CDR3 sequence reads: CTCSANRGDEQYF. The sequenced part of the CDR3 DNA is TGCACCTGCAGTGCAAACAGGGGGGAT.

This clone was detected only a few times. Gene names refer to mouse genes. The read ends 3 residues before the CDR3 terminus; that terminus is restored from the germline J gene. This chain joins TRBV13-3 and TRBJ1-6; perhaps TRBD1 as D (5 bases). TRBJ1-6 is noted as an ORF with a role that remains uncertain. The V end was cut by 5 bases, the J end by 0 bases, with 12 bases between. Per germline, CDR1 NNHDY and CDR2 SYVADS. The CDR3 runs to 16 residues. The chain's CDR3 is CASRPRQNSYNSPLYF. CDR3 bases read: TGTGCCAGCAGGCCCCGACAGAATTCCTATAATTCGCCC.

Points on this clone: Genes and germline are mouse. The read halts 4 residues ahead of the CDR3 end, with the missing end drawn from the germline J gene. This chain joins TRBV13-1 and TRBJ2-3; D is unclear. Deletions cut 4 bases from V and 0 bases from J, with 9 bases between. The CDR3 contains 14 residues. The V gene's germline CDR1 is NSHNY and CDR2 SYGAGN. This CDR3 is CASSPETSAETLYF. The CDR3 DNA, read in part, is TGTGCCAGCAGTCCCGAAACTAGTGCAGAA.

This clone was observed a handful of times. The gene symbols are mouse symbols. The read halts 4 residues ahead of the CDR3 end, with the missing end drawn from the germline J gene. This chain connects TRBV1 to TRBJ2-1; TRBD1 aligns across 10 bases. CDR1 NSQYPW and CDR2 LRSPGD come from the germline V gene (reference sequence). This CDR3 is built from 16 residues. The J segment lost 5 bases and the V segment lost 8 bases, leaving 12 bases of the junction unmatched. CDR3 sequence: CTCSPRTGGGDAEQFF. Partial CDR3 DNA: TGCACCTGCTCCCCCCGGACAGGGGGTGGAGATGCT.

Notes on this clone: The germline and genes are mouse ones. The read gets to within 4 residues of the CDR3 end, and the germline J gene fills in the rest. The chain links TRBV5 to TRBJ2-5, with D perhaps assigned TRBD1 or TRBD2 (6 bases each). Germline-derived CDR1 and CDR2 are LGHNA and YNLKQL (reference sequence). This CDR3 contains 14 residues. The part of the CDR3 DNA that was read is TGTGCCAGCAGCCAAGAGGGGGCCGGAGAC. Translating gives CASSQEGAGD. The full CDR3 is CASSQEGAGDTQYF.

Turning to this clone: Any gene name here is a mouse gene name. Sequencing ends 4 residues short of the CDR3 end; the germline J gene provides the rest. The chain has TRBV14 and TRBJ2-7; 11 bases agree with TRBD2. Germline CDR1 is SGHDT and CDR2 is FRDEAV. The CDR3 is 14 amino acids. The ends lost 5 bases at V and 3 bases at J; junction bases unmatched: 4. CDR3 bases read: TGTGCCAGCAGCCCGACTGGGGGGGACTAT. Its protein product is CASSPTGGDY. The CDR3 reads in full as CASSPTGGDYEQYF.

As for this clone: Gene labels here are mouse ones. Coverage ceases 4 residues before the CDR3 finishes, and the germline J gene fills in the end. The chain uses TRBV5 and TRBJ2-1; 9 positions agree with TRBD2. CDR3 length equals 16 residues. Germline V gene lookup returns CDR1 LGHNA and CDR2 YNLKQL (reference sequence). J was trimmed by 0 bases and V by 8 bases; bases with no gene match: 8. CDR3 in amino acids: CASARLGGGNYAEQFF. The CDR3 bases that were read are TGTGCCAGCGCCAGGCTGGGGGGGGGTAACTATGCT.

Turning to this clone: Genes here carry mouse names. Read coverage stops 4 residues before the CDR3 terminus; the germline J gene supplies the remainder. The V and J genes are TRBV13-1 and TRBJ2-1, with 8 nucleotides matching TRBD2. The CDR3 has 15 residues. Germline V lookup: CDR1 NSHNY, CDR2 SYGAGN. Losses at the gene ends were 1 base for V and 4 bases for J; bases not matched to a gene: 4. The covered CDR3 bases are TGTGCCAGCAGTGATACCTGGGGGGCGTATGCT. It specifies CASSDTWGAYA. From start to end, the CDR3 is CASSDTWGAYAEQFF.

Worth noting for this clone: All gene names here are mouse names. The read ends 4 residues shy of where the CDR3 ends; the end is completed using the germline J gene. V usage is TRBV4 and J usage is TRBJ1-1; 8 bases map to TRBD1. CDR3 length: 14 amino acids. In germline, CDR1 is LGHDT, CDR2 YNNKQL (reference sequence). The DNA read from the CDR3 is TGTGCCAGCAGCCCCTGGACAGGGAGGACA. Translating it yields CASSPWTGRT. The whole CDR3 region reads CASSPWTGRTEVFF.

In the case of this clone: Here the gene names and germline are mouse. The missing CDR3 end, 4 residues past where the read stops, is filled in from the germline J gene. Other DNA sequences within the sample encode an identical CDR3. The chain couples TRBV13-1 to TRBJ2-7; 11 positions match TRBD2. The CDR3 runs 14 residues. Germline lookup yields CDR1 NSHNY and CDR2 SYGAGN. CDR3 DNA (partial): TGTGCCAGCAGAGGGACTGGGGGATCTTAT. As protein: CASRGTGGSY. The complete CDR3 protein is CASRGTGGSYEQYF.

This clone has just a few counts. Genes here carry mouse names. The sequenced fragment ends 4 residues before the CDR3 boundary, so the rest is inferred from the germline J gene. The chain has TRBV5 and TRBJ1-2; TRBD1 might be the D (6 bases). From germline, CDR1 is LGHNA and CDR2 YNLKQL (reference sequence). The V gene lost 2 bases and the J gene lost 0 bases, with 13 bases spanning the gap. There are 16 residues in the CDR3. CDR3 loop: CASSQIPGQTNSDYTF. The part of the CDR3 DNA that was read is TGTGCCAGCAGCCAAATTCCGGGACAAACAAACTCC.

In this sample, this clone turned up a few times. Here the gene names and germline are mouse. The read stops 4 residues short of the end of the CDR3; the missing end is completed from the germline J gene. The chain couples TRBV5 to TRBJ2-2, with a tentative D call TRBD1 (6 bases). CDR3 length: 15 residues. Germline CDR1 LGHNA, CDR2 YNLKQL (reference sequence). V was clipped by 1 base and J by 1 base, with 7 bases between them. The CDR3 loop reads CASSQVQGNTGQLYF. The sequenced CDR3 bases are TGTGCCAGCAGCCAAGTACAGGGAAACACCGGG.

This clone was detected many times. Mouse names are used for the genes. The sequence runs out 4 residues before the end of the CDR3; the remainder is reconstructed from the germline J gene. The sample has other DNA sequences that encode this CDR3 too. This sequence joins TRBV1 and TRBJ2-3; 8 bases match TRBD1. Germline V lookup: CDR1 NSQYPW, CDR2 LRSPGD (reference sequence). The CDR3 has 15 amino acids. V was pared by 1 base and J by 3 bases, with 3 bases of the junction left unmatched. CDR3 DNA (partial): TGCACCTGCAGTGCAGGGACAGGGAGCGCAGAA. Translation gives CTCSAGTGSAE. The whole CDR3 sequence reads CTCSAGTGSAETLYF. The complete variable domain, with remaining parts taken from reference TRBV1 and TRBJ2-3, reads VTLLEQNPRWRLVPRGQAVNLRCILKNSQYPWMSWYQQDLQKQLQWLFTLRSPGDKEVKSLPGADYLATRVTDTELRLQVANMSQGRTLYCTCSAGTGSAETLYFGSGTRLTVL.

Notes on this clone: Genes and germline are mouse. CDR3 bases read: TGCACCTGCAGTGCCCAGGGACAGGGTGCAGAA. It yields the protein CTCSAQGQGAE. The full CDR3 protein is CTCSAQGQGAETLYF. The V call is TRBV1, the J call TRBJ2-3, with TRBD1 matching over 8 bases. From the germline J gene comes the end of the CDR3, since the read stops 4 residues before it. V trimming: 3 bases; J trimming: 1 base; junction bases outside the gene matches: 3. This CDR3 is built from 15 residues. Germline CDR1 reads NSQYPW; CDR2 reads LRSPGD (reference sequence).

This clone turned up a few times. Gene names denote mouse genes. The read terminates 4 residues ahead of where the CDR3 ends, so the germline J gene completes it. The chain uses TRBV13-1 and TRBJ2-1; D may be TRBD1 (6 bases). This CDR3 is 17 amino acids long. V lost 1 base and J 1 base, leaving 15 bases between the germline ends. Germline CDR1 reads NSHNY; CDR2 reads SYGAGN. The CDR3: CASSDRQGKGNYAEQFF. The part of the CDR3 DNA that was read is TGTGCCAGCAGTGATAGGCAGGGGAAGGGGAACTATGCT.

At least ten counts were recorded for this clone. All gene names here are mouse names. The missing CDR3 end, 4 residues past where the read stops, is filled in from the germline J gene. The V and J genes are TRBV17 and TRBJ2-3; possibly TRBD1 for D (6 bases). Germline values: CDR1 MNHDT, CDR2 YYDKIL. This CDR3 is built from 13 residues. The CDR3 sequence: CASSRGTEETLYF. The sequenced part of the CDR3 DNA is TGTGCTAGCAGTAGAGGGACAGAAGAA.

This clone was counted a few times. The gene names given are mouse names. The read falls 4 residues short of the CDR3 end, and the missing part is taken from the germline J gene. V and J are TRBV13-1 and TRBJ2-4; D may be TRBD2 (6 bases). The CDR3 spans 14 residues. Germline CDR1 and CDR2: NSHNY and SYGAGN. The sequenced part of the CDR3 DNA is TGTGCCAGCAGTGCCTCGACTGGAGAAAAC. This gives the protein CASSASTGEN. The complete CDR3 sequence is CASSASTGENTLYF.

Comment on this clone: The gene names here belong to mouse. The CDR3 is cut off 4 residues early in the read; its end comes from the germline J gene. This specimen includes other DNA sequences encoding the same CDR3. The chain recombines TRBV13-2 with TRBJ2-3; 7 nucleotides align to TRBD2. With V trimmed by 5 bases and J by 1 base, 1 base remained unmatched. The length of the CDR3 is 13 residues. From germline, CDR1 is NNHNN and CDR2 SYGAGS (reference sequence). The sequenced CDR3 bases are TGTGCCAGCGGCGGACTGGGTGCAGAA. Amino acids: CASGGLGAE. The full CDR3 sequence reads CASGGLGAETLYF.

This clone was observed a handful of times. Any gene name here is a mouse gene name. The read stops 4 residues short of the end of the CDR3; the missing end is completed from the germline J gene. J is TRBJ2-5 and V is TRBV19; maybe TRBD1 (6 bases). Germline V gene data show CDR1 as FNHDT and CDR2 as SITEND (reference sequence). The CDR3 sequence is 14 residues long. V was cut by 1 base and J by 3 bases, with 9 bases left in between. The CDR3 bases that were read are TGTGCCAGCAGTATATTCAGGGGACAAGAC. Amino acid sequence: CASSIFRGQD. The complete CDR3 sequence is CASSIFRGQDTQYF.

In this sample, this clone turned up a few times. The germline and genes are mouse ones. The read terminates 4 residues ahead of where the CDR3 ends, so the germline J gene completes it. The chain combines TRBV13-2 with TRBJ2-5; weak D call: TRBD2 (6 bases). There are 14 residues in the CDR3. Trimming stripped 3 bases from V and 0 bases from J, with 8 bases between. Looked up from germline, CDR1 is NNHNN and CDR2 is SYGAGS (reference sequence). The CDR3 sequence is CASGVTGNQDTQYF. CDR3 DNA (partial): TGTGCCAGCGGTGTCACTGGGAACCAAGAC.

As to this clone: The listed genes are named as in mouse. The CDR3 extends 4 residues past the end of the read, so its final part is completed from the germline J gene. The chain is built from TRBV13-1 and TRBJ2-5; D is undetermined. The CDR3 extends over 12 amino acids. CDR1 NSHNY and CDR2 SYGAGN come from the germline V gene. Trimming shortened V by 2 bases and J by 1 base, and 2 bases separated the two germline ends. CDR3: CASSEDQDTQYF. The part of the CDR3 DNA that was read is TGTGCCAGCAGTGAAGACCAAGAC.